One and the same sample provided the 30 T cell receptor beta chains below, sequenced in a study of blood T cells in healthy people across ages. Then a second PCR, running about 6 to 11 cycles, was carried out with a sample-barcoded 5' primer and a J-beta primer mix. TCRdb called the 5' RACE reads again in MiXCR, with one record for every CDR3 protein. The sample lists about 800,000 distinct CDR3 sequences, approximately 25% occurring once. Another study also made use of these data, one on T cells of mothers and their children.

The sequenced sample was blood. All receptors come from a boy aged 5-17 years in good health.

This clonotype has only a few counts. The rearrangement uses TRBV4-2 and TRBJ1-2; D is unclear. The CDR3 totals 16 residues. V was clipped by 0 bases and J by 8 bases, with 19 bases between them. CDR1 LGHNA and CDR2 YNFKEQ come from the germline V gene. CDR3 sequence (DNA): TGTGCCAGCAGCCAAGATTTCGGGATTTCCCTCCGGGGCTACACCTTC. As protein: CASSQDFGISLRGYTF.

The rearrangement uses TRBV12-3 or TRBV12-4 and TRBJ2-1; perhaps TRBD1 as D (6 bases). The V gene lost 4 bases and the J gene lost 3 bases, with 13 bases spanning the gap. This CDR3 is built from 15 residues. The CDR3 loop is CASSYGTLFYNEQFF. Written as DNA, the CDR3 is TGTGCCAGCAGTTACGGGACACTGTTCTACAATGAGCAGTTCTTC.

This clonotype was counted only a few times. V and J are TRBV9 and TRBJ1-2; a possible D gene is TRBD1 (6 bases). Germline V gene data show CDR1 as SGDLS and CDR2 as YYNGEE. With 2 bases removed from V and 0 bases from J, the gap between germline ends came to 11 bases. The CDR3 is made up of 15 amino acids. The CDR3 loop is CASSVLPGANYGYTF. CDR3 in DNA: TGTGCCAGCAGCGTGTTGCCAGGGGCTAACTATGGCTACACCTTC.

This clonotype was seen repeatedly, ten times or more. The chain has TRBV7-9 and TRBJ1-3; no reliable D call. CDR3 size: 15 residues. Germline loops: CDR1 SEHNR, CDR2 FQNEAQ (reference sequence). Trimming cost V 1 base and J 3 bases, with 10 bases left between them. The CDR3 nucleotides read TGTGCCAGCAGCTTAGGAGGGCGCCTTGGAAACACCATATATTTT. It specifies CASSLGGRLGNTIYF.

The rearrangement joins TRBV9 to TRBJ1-1; TRBD1 matches at 11 bases. Germline loops: CDR1 SGDLS, CDR2 YYNGEE. With 4 bases clipped from V and 4 bases from J, the junction kept 9 bases outside the gene matches. The CDR3 runs to 16 residues. The chain's CDR3 is CASSPLSGTGGTEAFF. DNA of the CDR3: TGTGCCAGCAGCCCCTTGTCCGGGACAGGGGGCACTGAAGCTTTCTTT.

This clonotype has a handful of counts. The chain joins TRBV29-1 to TRBJ2-7; D possibly corresponds to TRBD1 (5 bases). The length of the CDR3 is 12 residues. V was pared by 5 bases and J by 2 bases, with 10 bases between. Per germline, CDR1 SQVTM and CDR2 ANQGSEA. The CDR3 coding sequence is TGCAGCGTTCTAAGGGGAACCTACGAGCAGTACTTC. Amino acids: CSVLRGTYEQYF.

The rearrangement joins TRBV28 to TRBJ2-5; D might be TRBD1 (5 bases). CDR1 MDHEN and CDR2 SYDVKM come from the germline V gene. This CDR3 is 14 amino acids long. Trimming stripped 6 bases from V and 2 bases from J, with 13 bases between. The CDR3 region has the DNA TGTGCCAGCAGCCTACAGGCGATGCAAGAGACCCAGTACTTC. Its translation is CASSLQAMQETQYF.

The gene calls are TRBV7-2 and TRBJ1-3; TRBD1 matches 10 bases. CDR1 is SGHTA and CDR2 is FQGNSA in the germline V gene. CDR3 size: 15 residues. V was clipped by 5 bases and J by 4 bases; unmatched bases: 5. CDR3 nucleotide sequence: TGTGCCAGCAGCAGAGACAGGGGGCAGGGAAACACCATATATTTT. It encodes CASSRDRGQGNTIYF.

This clonotype has only a few counts. The chain has TRBV5-1 and TRBJ2-5, with 12 nucleotides matching TRBD2. The J call may be faulty, since TRBJ2-1 better matches the DNA end. This CDR3 has 15 residues. The germline V gene has CDR1 SGHRS and CDR2 YFSETQ. CDR3 protein: CASSLGLAGFNEQFF. CDR3 DNA: TGCGCCAGCAGCCTGGGACTAGCGGGCTTCAATGAGCAGTTCTTC.

This clonotype has only a few counts. This chain links TRBV6-2 or TRBV6-3 with TRBJ2-5; D not resolved. TRBJ2-7 matches the DNA end more closely, so the J call is doubtful. Germline loops: CDR1 MNHEY, CDR2 SVGEGT. The CDR3 loop spans 13 amino acids. The CDR3 spells CASSTAYSYEQYF. The CDR3 bases are TGTGCCAGCAGCACAGCCTACTCCTACGAGCAGTACTTC.

The chain combines TRBV20-1 with TRBJ2-4, with a possible D match to TRBD2 (5 bases). Germline V gives CDR1 DFQATT, CDR2 SNEGSKA (reference sequence). This CDR3 has 14 amino acids. The V end was cut by 5 bases, the J end by 9 bases, with 20 bases between. The CDR3: CSACSVGGEGIQYF. The CDR3 DNA follows: TGCAGTGCTTGCAGTGTGGGCGGAGAGGGCATTCAGTACTTC.

The CDR3 loop reads CAWSVGTGEQYF. The CDR3, as DNA: TGTGCCTGGAGTGTAGGCACAGGCGAGCAGTACTTC. The chain recombines TRBV30 with TRBJ2-7, with D possibly TRBD1 on 5 matching bases. Trimming pared 0 bases from V and 6 bases from J, leaving 9 bases between. CDR3 length equals 12 residues. The germline CDR1 and CDR2 sequences are GTSNPN and SVGIG (reference sequence).

The chain uses TRBV7-2 and TRBJ1-1; D is possibly TRBD1 (5 bases). Looked up from germline, CDR1 is SGHTA and CDR2 is FQGNSA. The V and J ends lost 4 bases and 4 bases respectively, with 13 bases between them. The CDR3 extends over 14 amino acids. The CDR3: CASSSQGGSTEAFF. CDR3 nucleotide sequence: TGTGCCAGCAGCTCCCAGGGTGGCAGCACTGAAGCTTTCTTT.

The chain uses TRBV7-8 and TRBJ2-3, with D uncertain. V was pared by 6 bases and J by 1 base, with 14 bases between. Germline CDR1 reads SGHVS; CDR2 reads FQNEAQ. This CDR3 contains 15 residues. CDR3 bases: TGTGCCAGCAGACTCCTAGAGAGGCGCACAGATACGCAGTATTTT. Translated: CASRLLERRTDTQYF.

This chain uses TRBV20-1 with TRBJ1-6; 8 positions match TRBD1. V dropped 4 bases and J dropped 7; count of bases not matched to a gene: 6. Per germline, CDR1 DFQATT and CDR2 SNEGSKA (reference sequence). The CDR3 has 14 amino acids. The CDR3 loop is CSATGQGKNSPLHF. The DNA of the CDR3 is TGCAGTGCTACCGGACAGGGAAAGAATTCACCCCTCCACTTT.

V is TRBV6-5 and J is TRBJ2-5; the D is unclear. The DNA end is more similar to TRBJ2-1, so the J call may be wrong. Looked up from germline, CDR1 is MNHEY and CDR2 is SVGAGI. The CDR3 is 12 residues long. The CDR3: CATTGTYNEQFF. In DNA form, the CDR3 reads TGTGCCACCACGGGCACATACAATGAGCAGTTCTTC.

The chain carries TRBV7-2 and TRBJ2-7, with TRBD2 matching 7 bases. Germline lookup yields CDR1 SGHTA and CDR2 FQGNSA. The length of the CDR3 is 15 residues. Unmatched junction bases numbered 6, after V lost 0 bases and J lost 4 bases. The CDR3, as DNA: TGTGCCAGCAGCTTAGCTGGGCTAGCGGAATACGAGCAGTACTTC. This codes for CASSLAGLAEYEQYF.

The table lists this clonotype with a few counts. V and J are TRBV28 and TRBJ1-4; weak D call: TRBD1 (5 bases). Germline values: CDR1 MDHEN, CDR2 SYDVKM. The CDR3 is 15 amino acids. V shed 2 bases and J shed 7 bases, with 14 bases lying between them. Written as DNA, the CDR3 is TGTGCCAGCAGTTTACGGGGGAGGTTGGGTGAAAAACTGTTTTTT. Residues: CASSLRGRLGEKLFF.

There are a few counts of this clonotype. The J gene is TRBJ2-3, the V gene TRBV11-2; D possibly matches TRBD1 or TRBD2 (6 bases each). V lost 5 bases and J lost 5, with 20 bases in between. In germline, CDR1 is SGHAT, CDR2 FQNNGV. The CDR3 is made up of 16 amino acids. The CDR3 region has the DNA TGTGCCAGCAGCCCGGGGGCAACAGGGTTTGGAGATACGCAGTATTTT. It encodes CASSPGATGFGDTQYF.

The V call is TRBV29-1, the J call TRBJ2-2; tentatively, D is TRBD2 (6 bases). V lost 1 base and J lost 3, with 12 bases in between. CDR3 size: 15 residues. Per germline, CDR1 SQVTM and CDR2 ANQGSEA. In DNA, the CDR3 is TGCAGCGTTGAAGTTCTAGCGCGGGACACCGGGGAGCTGTTTTTT. Protein sequence: CSVEVLARDTGELFF.

The chain combines TRBV12-3 or TRBV12-4 with TRBJ2-1; D remains unclear. V dropped 3 bases and J dropped 5 bases, with 11 bases sitting between them. The CDR3 runs to 14 residues. The CDR3 DNA reads TGTGCCAGCAGTTTTACACAGATCCACAATGAGCAGTTCTTC. Protein product: CASSFTQIHNEQFF.

The gene calls are TRBV5-1 and TRBJ2-1, with D tentatively TRBD1 (6 bases). The CDR3 totals 14 residues. Looked up from germline, CDR1 is SGHRS and CDR2 is YFSETQ. Trimming left V 4 bases short and J 0 bases short, with 8 bases between. The CDR3 protein is CASSAGVSYNEQFF. In nucleotides, the CDR3 is TGCGCCAGCAGCGCAGGGGTCTCCTACAATGAGCAGTTCTTC.

There are a few counts of this clonotype. This chain joins TRBV28 and TRBJ2-7, with D tentatively TRBD1 (6 bases). There are 14 residues in the CDR3. Trimming shortened V by 7 bases and J by 3 bases, and 16 bases separated the two germline ends. CDR1 is MDHEN and CDR2 is SYDVKM in the germline V gene. The CDR3 DNA follows: TGTGCCAGCACCCTCCCGGACAGTCGCTACGAGCAGTACTTC. It encodes CASTLPDSRYEQYF. The full variable domain, in which reference TRBV28 and TRBJ2-7 provide the parts outside the CDR3, is DVKVTQSSRYLVKRTGEKVFLECVQDMDHENMFWYRQDPGLGLRLIYFSYDVKMKEKGDIPEGYSVSREKKERFSLILESASTNQTSMYLCASTLPDSRYEQYFGPGTRLTVT.

This clonotype appeared a few times. The chain employs TRBV7-6 and TRBJ2-5; 8 positions match TRBD2. The DNA matches TRBJ2-1 better at its end, which makes the J call doubtful. CDR1 is SGHVS, CDR2 FNYEAQ, per germline. This CDR3 has 19 residues. The CDR3 sequence is CASSLGFSIAGNGYNEQFF. CDR3 DNA sequence: TGTGCCAGCAGCTTAGGTTTTTCGATAGCGGGAAATGGATACAATGAGCAGTTCTTC.

The V call is TRBV12-3 or TRBV12-4, the J call TRBJ1-5; 9 bases are shared with TRBD1. CDR3 length equals 16 residues. V was clipped by 3 bases and J by 6 bases; unmatched bases: 9. The CDR3 loop reads CASSLGTGTAGQPQHF. DNA for the CDR3: TGTGCCAGCAGTTTGGGGACAGGGACGGCGGGTCAGCCCCAGCATTTT.

The CDR3 here is CSGEEAGGSQYF. The CDR3 region has the DNA TGCAGTGGGGAAGAAGCGGGAGGGTCCCAGTATTTT. This chain links TRBV20-1 with TRBJ2-3, with TRBD2 identical over 10 bases. Looked up from germline, CDR1 is DFQATT and CDR2 is SNEGSKA (reference sequence). Trimming removed 7 bases from V and 12 bases from J; junction bases left unmatched: 10. CDR3 length equals 12 residues.

This clonotype was seen a few times. The CDR3: CASSFLDTEAFF. CDR3 bases: TGTGCCAGCAGTTTTCTCGACACTGAAGCTTTCTTT. This chain connects TRBV28 to TRBJ1-1; D gene unclear. CDR1 and CDR2 from the germline V gene are MDHEN and SYDVKM. Deletions cut 3 bases from V and 3 bases from J, with 5 bases between. This CDR3 has 12 residues.

The CDR3 DNA sequence: TGCAGCGTTGAAGGGACTGGTTTAGCCTACGAGCAGTACTTC. This sequence encodes CSVEGTGLAYEQYF. The V call is TRBV29-1, the J call TRBJ2-5; D possibly corresponds to TRBD2 (5 bases). The J call is in doubt because the DNA end fits TRBJ2-7 better. The CDR3 is made up of 14 amino acids. Germline V lookup: CDR1 SQVTM, CDR2 ANQGSEA.

The J gene is TRBJ2-3, the V gene TRBV4-3; D call uncertain. Germline assignment: CDR1 LGHNA and CDR2 YSLEER. Trimming removed 0 bases at V and 5 bases at J, with 15 bases between. This CDR3 has 16 amino acids. The DNA of the CDR3 is TGCGCCAGCAGCCAAGACAGGACCACCTGGGAAGATACGCAGTATTTT. As protein: CASSQDRTTWEDTQYF.

The chain is built from TRBV7-9 and TRBJ2-5; 8 bases line up with TRBD1. The J segment lost 3 bases and the V segment lost 4 bases, leaving 7 bases of the junction unmatched. This CDR3 is built from 15 residues. Germline CDR1 reads SEHNR; CDR2 reads FQNEAQ (reference sequence). The CDR3 loop is CASSYRTGWEETQYF. In DNA form, the CDR3 reads TGTGCCAGCAGCTACCGGACAGGGTGGGAAGAGACCCAGTACTTC.